A single sample gave rise to the 15 T cell receptor beta chains below, sequenced in a study of shared clonotypes between healthy human individuals. Clones were read by immunoSEQ multiplex PCR, and TCRdb kept only the in-frame ones, dropping some. This sample has about 1.5 million clones, with approximately 98% found just once. Sequenced input: naive CD4+ T cells sorted from blood. Subset: CD45RA+ positively selected. These receptors came from a man aged 30-40 years in good health.

The chain joins TRBV9 to TRBJ2-1; TRBD2 matches at 11 bases. V dropped 3 bases and J dropped 7; count of bases not matched to a gene: 12. This CDR3 has 17 amino acids. Germline V gene sequence: CDR1 SGDLS, CDR2 YYNGEE. CDR3 sequence: CASSATPGLAAGNEQFF. The CDR3 DNA reads as TGTGCCAGCAGCGCGACTCCGGGACTAGCGGCCGGGAATGAGCAGTTCTTC. Based on the CDR3 plus reference TRBV9 and TRBJ2-1, the full variable domain is DSGVTQTPKHLITATGQRVTLRCSPRSGDLSVYWYQQSLDQGLQFLIQYYNGEERAKGNILERFSAQQFPDLHSELNLSSLELGDSALYFCASSATPGLAAGNEQFFGPGTRLTVL.

CDR3 protein: CASVRSSEQYF. The CDR3 bases are TGTGCCAGCGTTCGATCCAGCGAGCAGTACTTC. The chain employs TRBV6-1 and TRBJ2-7; D uncertain. Germline V gene data show CDR1 as MNHNS and CDR2 as SASEGT. Trimming stripped 8 bases from V and 6 bases from J, with 11 bases between. The CDR3 is 11 residues long.

The V and J genes are TRBV6-4 and TRBJ1-3, with 11 bases identical to TRBD1. V shed 6 bases, J shed 1 base, and the junction held 14 bases outside the gene matches. CDR1 is MRHNA and CDR2 is SNTAGT in the germline V gene. The CDR3 length is 19 residues. The CDR3 is CASRTTTLGQGASGNTIYF. The CDR3 bases are TGTGCCAGCAGGACAACTACTCTAGGACAGGGGGCATCTGGAAACACCATATATTTT.

This chain joins TRBV18 and TRBJ1-2; D is uncertain. Germline-derived CDR1 and CDR2 are KGHSH and LQKENI. The CDR3 is 15 residues long. Trimming stripped 0 bases from V and 8 bases from J, with 16 bases between. The DNA of the CDR3 is TGTGCCAGCTCACCACCAAATATGCAGCGGCGGGGCTACACCTTC. It yields the protein CASSPPNMQRRGYTF.

The rearrangement links TRBV6-1 to TRBJ1-2, with 7 bases matching TRBD1. Germline CDR1 is MNHNS and CDR2 is SASEGT. The CDR3 length is 14 residues. Germline trimming cut 4 bases from V and 5 bases from J; bases unmatched to any gene: 7. The CDR3 DNA follows: TGTGCCAGCAGTGCTGGAGACAGGGTATATGGCTACACCTTC. It specifies CASSAGDRVYGYTF.

V is TRBV30 and J is TRBJ1-4, with unresolved D. The V and J ends lost 3 bases and 7 bases respectively, with 12 bases between them. Per germline, CDR1 GTSNPN and CDR2 SVGIG (reference sequence). The CDR3 is 13 residues long. CDR3 amino acids: CAWRSQSGEKLFF. The CDR3 DNA follows: TGTGCCTGGAGGAGCCAGTCGGGTGAAAAACTGTTTTTT.

The chain carries TRBV6-1 and TRBJ2-2; weak D call: TRBD1 (5 bases). V was pared by 8 bases and J by 7 bases, with 17 bases between. Germline CDR1 and CDR2: MNHNS and SASEGT. This CDR3 spans 14 amino acids. The chain's CDR3 is CASGQRQKVGELFF. The CDR3 bases are TGTGCCAGCGGGCAACGACAGAAAGTCGGGGAGCTGTTTTTT.

The V gene is TRBV18, the J gene TRBJ2-7; maybe TRBD1 (6 bases). V shed 2 bases and J shed 4 bases, with 18 bases lying between them. Germline CDR1 reads KGHSH; CDR2 reads LQKENI. This CDR3 comprises 16 residues. The CDR3 region is CASSPRRQVFDYEQYF. The CDR3 bases are TGTGCCAGCTCACCAAGAAGACAGGTGTTTGATTACGAGCAGTACTTC.

A remark on this clone: The identical CDR3 is also encoded by other nucleotide sequences in the sample. The CDR3 DNA is TGTGCCAGCAGTCTCGGACAGTACAATGAGCAGTTCTTC. It encodes CASSLGQYNEQFF. The genes are TRBV6-4 and TRBJ2-1; TRBD1 might be the D (6 bases). CDR1 is MRHNA and CDR2 is SNTAGT in the germline V gene. V was pared by 5 bases and J by 4 bases, with 9 bases between. This CDR3 is 13 amino acids long.

The CDR3 loop reads CSVNRGLGTEAFF. CDR3 DNA: TGCAGCGTGAACAGGGGGCTCGGCACTGAAGCTTTCTTT. V and J are TRBV29-1 and TRBJ1-1; TRBD1 matches 9 bases. Germline V gene lookup returns CDR1 SQVTM and CDR2 ANQGSEA. The CDR3 length is 13 residues. Trimming cost V 6 bases and J 4 bases; bases outside gene matches: 6. Variable domain in full (rest from reference TRBV29-1 and TRBJ1-1): SAVISQKPSRDICQRGTSLTIQCQVDSQVTMMFWYRQQPGQSLTLIATANQGSEATYESGFVIDKFPISRPNLTFSTLTVSNMSPEDSSIYLCSVNRGLGTEAFFGQGTRLTVV.

The J gene is TRBJ2-3, the V gene TRBV2, with 12 positions matching TRBD2. From germline, CDR1 is SNHLY and CDR2 FYNNEI. Trimming cost V 3 bases and J 6 bases; bases outside gene matches: 13. The CDR3 contains 18 residues. Here the CDR3 reads CASSDLVLAGGGLDTQYF. The CDR3 DNA is TGTGCCAGCAGTGATCTGGTTCTAGCGGGAGGGGGTTTGGATACGCAGTATTTT.

This rearrangement joins TRBV11-2 to TRBJ2-3; 10 bases are a match to TRBD1. The V and J ends lost 3 bases and 5 bases, in that order; junction bases with no gene match: 5. Germline assignment: CDR1 SGHAT and CDR2 FQNNGV. The CDR3 is 15 amino acids. The CDR3 here is CASSFRQGAGDTQYF. The CDR3 nucleotides read TGTGCCAGCAGCTTTAGACAGGGGGCCGGAGATACGCAGTATTTT.

This chain joins TRBV5-1 and TRBJ2-3, with 8 bases that match TRBD1. The germline gives CDR1 SGHRS, CDR2 YFSETQ. The CDR3 is made up of 14 amino acids. The V and J ends lost 3 bases and 5 bases, in that order; junction bases with no gene match: 5. CDR3 sequence (DNA): TGCGCCAGCAGCTGGACAGGGTTAGGAGATACGCAGTATTTT. Translation gives CASSWTGLGDTQYF.

This sequence joins TRBV9 and TRBJ1-5; D is ambiguous. Germline V lookup: CDR1 SGDLS, CDR2 YYNGEE. CDR3 length equals 13 residues. V dropped 3 bases and J dropped 8 bases, with 12 bases sitting between them. CDR3 sequence: CASSARHEEPQHF. CDR3 DNA: TGTGCCAGCAGCGCCCGTCATGAAGAGCCCCAGCATTTT.

This sequence joins TRBV20-1 and TRBJ2-1; D not resolved. Deletions cut 4 bases from V and 7 bases from J, with 8 bases between. The germline gives CDR1 DFQATT, CDR2 SNEGSKA (reference sequence). The CDR3 covers 11 residues. This CDR3 is CSAIVLNEQFF. DNA for the CDR3: TGCAGTGCTATAGTGTTGAATGAGCAGTTCTTC.